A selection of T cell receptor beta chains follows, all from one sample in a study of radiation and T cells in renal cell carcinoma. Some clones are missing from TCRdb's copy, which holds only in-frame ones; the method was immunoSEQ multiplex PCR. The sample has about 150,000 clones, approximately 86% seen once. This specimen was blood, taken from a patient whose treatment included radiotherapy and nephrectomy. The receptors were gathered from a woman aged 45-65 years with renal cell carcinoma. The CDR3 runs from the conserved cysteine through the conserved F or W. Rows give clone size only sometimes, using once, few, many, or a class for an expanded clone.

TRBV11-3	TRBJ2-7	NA	CASSSGSGAGYEQYF
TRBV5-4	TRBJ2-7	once	CASSQDPGEQYF
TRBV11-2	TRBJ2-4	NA	CASSLETIAKNIQYF
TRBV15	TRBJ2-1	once	CATSRDRYQGNEQFF
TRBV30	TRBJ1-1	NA	CAWIKGIFLNTEAFF
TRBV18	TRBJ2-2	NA	CASSTTTGTGNRELFF
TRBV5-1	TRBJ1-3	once	CASSPGEGPSSGNTIYF
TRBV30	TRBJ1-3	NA	CAWDYSGNTIYF
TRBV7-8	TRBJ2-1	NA	CASSLVADGNNEQFF
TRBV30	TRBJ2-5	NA	CAWSLDRYQETQYF
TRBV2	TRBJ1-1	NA	CASLTNTEAFF
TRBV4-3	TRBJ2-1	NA	CASSQRGGSYNEQFF
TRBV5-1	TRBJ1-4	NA	CASSTTGTGLREKLFF
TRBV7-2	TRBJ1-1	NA	CASSLSGQVNTEAFF
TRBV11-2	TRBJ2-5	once	CASSLGGLETQYF
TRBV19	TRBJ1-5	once	CASSRTGSGGPQHF
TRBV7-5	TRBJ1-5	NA	CARRYLGFSVGPNQPQHF
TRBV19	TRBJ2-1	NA	CADREQGAGEQFF
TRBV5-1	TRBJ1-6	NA	CASSYTTVTYNSPLHF
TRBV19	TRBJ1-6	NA	CASNHGQGSNSPLHF
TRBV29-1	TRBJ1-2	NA	CSVPPGGTNYGYTF
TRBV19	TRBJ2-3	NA	CASSIDGGPSTDTQYF
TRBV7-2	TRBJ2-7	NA	CASSLVGGGSSYEQYF
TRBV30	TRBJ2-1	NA	CAWSTQGERSYNEQFF
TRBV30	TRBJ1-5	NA	CAWSAFGQPQHF
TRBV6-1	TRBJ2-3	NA	CASSATGYGTDTQYF
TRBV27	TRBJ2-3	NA	CASSLRAGAVDTQYF
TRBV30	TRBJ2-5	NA	CASIPLLSQETQYF
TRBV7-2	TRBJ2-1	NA	CASSFVAGGRNEQFF
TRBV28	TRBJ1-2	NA	CATRTGGDYGYTF
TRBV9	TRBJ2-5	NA	CASSILSGEETQYF
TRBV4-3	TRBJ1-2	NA	CASSQTGTYGYTF
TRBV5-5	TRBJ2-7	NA	CASSLAGKQRSSYEQYF
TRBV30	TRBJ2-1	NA	CAWSVLEGEQFF
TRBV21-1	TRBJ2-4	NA	CASSPRAAAVGFQYF
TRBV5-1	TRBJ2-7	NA	CASSLGDRAYEQYF
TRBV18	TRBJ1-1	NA	CASSPPGGVNTEAFF
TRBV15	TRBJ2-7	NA	CATSRVGSGADEQYF
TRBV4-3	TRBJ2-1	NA	CASSPVAGENEQFF
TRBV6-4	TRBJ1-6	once	CASSDLLTNSPLHF
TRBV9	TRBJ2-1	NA	CASSVDLVPLDSYNEQFF
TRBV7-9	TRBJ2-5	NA	CASRGTKVLWGPETQYF